This T cell receptor (beta chain) appears in the sequencing data of a study of T cells in Graves' hyperthyroidism and ophthalmopathy. From RNA transcripts, TCR beta CDR3 regions were amplified. The HTBI primer set served for first-round RT-PCR of the TCR CDR3. TCRdb re-derived calls from the multiplex PCR reads in MiXCR, one entry per CDR3 protein. The data contain some 300,000 distinct CDR3 sequences, roughly 13% of them singletons. The CDR3 contains 13 residues. Germline V gene lookup returns CDR1 MNHNS and CDR2 SASEGT. V was clipped by 0 bases and J by 4 bases, with 3 bases between them. A few counts support this clonotype.

Sequencing used blood. The chain is built from TRBV6-1 and TRBJ2-2; D is ambiguous. This clonotype was sampled from a woman between 40 and 50 years old with Graves' hyperthyroidism. The CDR3 here is CASSEAPTGELFF. The CDR3 nucleotides are TGTGCCAGCAGTGAAGCCCCCACCGGGGAGCTGTTTTTT.